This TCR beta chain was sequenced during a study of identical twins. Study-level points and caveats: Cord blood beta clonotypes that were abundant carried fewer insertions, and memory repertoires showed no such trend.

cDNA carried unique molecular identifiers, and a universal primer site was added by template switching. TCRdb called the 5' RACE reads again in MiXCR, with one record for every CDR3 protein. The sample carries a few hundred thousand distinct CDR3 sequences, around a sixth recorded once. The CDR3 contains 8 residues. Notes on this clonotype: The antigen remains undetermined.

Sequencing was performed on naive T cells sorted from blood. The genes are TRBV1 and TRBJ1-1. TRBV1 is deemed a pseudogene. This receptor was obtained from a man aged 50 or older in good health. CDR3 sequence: CTSGPEVF. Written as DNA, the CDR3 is TGCACCAGCGGCCCGGAGGTCTTT.